The sequence of this T cell receptor beta chain was determined in a study of T cell responses to AZD1222 COVID-19 vaccine. Study information: Second-dose groups at about 4 or about 12 weeks were pooled.

Trimming removed 0 bases from V and 4 bases from J; junction bases left unmatched: 4. The germline V gene has CDR1 MNHEY and CDR2 SVGAGI. This CDR3 region has 15 residues. Study findings and constraints: Clonal diversity was possibly underestimated, and white British individuals and females predominated among donors. The span of vaccine-associated CD4 TCRs extended across spike, with dominance at 160-218 and 743-854.

Regarding this clone: As yet, its antigen is unknown. Other DNA sequences from this sample encode an identical CDR3 as well.

TCRdb keeps only in-frame clones here, not all; method: immunoSEQ multiplex PCR. This table holds more than 100,000 clones, roughly 85% found once. The TCR was taken from an adult in good health. The sample consisted of peripheral blood, taken on day 0 of AZD1222 vaccination. The J gene is TRBJ1-2, the V gene TRBV6-5; 8 bases are a match to TRBD1. CDR3 protein: CASSYSRQGSYGYTF. Here the CDR3 DNA reads TGTGCCAGCAGTTACTCACGACAGGGGAGCTATGGCTACACCTTC.